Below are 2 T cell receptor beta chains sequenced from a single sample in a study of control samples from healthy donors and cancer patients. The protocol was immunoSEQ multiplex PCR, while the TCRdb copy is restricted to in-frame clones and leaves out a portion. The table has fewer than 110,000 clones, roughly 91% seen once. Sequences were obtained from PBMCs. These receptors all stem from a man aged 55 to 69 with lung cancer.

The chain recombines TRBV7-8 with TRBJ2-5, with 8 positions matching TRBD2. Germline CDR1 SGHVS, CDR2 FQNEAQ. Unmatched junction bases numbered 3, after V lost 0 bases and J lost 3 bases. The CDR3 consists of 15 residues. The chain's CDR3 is CASSLAGTSEETQYF. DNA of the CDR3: TGTGCCAGCAGCTTAGCGGGGACTAGTGAAGAGACCCAGTACTTC.

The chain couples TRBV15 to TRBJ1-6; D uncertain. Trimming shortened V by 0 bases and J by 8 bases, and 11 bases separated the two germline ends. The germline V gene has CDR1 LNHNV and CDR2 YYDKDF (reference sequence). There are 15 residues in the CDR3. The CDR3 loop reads CATSRDRGTDSPLHF. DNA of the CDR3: TGTGCCACCAGCAGAGATCGGGGAACGGATTCACCCCTCCACTTT.